Presented here are 12 T cell receptor beta chains from one specimen sequenced in a study of blood T cell repertoires in COVID-19. The protocol was immunoSEQ multiplex PCR, while the TCRdb copy is restricted to in-frame clones and leaves out a portion. The repertoire holds about 400,000 clones, with roughly 85% as singletons. The sequenced material came from PBMCs or T cells enriched from blood (not recorded which). The receptors were sampled from a woman between 18 and 30 years old with acute COVID-19.

The V and J genes are TRBV29-1 and TRBJ2-5; the D gene is possibly TRBD1 (5 bases). CDR1 SQVTM and CDR2 ANQGSEA come from the germline V gene. The CDR3 totals 14 residues. Deletions cut 3 bases from V and 5 bases from J, with 16 bases between. CDR3 region: CSVDLGPETETQYF. In DNA, the CDR3 is TGCAGCGTTGACTTGGGGCCCGAGACGGAGACCCAGTACTTC.

CDR3 region: CAWSDRGATNEKLFF. CDR3 bases: TGTGCCTGGAGCGACCGCGGTGCAACTAATGAAAAACTGTTTTTT. The J gene is TRBJ1-4, the V gene TRBV30; D remains unclear. The V end lost 3 bases, the J end lost 0 bases, and 11 bases lay between the germline ends. The CDR3 is made up of 15 amino acids. Germline-derived CDR1 and CDR2 are GTSNPN and SVGIG (reference sequence).

V usage is TRBV28 and J usage is TRBJ1-2, with 8 positions matching TRBD1. Germline V CDR1 and CDR2: MDHEN, SYDVKM. V dropped 4 bases and J dropped 4; count of bases not matched to a gene: 5. The length of the CDR3 is 14 residues. The DNA of the CDR3 is TGTGCCAGCAGTTCCGGACAGGGAATCTATGGCTACACCTTC. It encodes CASSSGQGIYGYTF.

The rearrangement links TRBV7-2 to TRBJ1-1; 7 bases map to TRBD1. V was clipped by 5 bases and J by 2 bases; unmatched bases: 5. The CDR3 runs 14 residues. Germline-derived CDR1 and CDR2 are SGHTA and FQGNSA. The CDR3 DNA follows: TGTGCCAGCAGCACGACAGGGTTTAACACTGAAGCTTTCTTT. Its translation: CASSTTGFNTEAFF.

This clone was recorded only once. CDR3 in amino acids: CASNSPGQGFTEAFF. The CDR3 coding sequence is TGTGCCAGCAACTCGCCGGGACAGGGGTTCACTGAAGCTTTCTTT. The chain has TRBV11-2 and TRBJ1-1; 10 bases are a match to TRBD1. The J segment lost 4 bases and the V segment lost 7 bases, leaving 9 bases of the junction unmatched. The CDR3 spans 15 residues. The V gene's germline CDR1 is SGHAT and CDR2 FQNNGV.

J is TRBJ2-7 and V is TRBV9, with 7 positions matching TRBD1. The CDR3 covers 14 residues. Trimming cost V 4 bases and J 2 bases; bases outside gene matches: 6. The germline CDR1 and CDR2 sequences are SGDLS and YYNGEE. CDR3 DNA: TGTGCCAGCAGCCCCCGGGACAGAGCCTACGAGCAGTACTTC. Protein: CASSPRDRAYEQYF.

The chain is built from TRBV19 and TRBJ1-2; D remains ambiguous. Germline V lookup: CDR1 LNHDA, CDR2 SQIVND (reference sequence). This CDR3 is built from 13 residues. Trimming stripped 2 bases from V and 3 bases from J, with 7 bases between. CDR3 sequence (DNA): TGTGCCAGTAGTATATCCGGGGACTATGGCTACACCTTC. This encodes CASSISGDYGYTF.

V usage is TRBV15 and J usage is TRBJ2-2; 7 bases match TRBD1. J was trimmed by 1 base and V by 0 bases; bases with no gene match: 5. This CDR3 contains 17 residues. The germline V gene has CDR1 LNHNV and CDR2 YYDKDF (reference sequence). Here the CDR3 reads CATSREARTGNTGELFF. The CDR3 DNA sequence: TGTGCCACCAGCAGAGAAGCACGGACAGGGAACACCGGGGAGCTGTTTTTT.

This clone was recorded a few times. The chain employs TRBV6-5 and TRBJ2-7; TRBD2 aligns across 9 bases. The CDR3 runs 15 residues. The V and J ends lost 0 bases and 2 bases, in that order; junction bases with no gene match: 2. Germline V gene data show CDR1 as MNHEY and CDR2 as SVGAGI. CDR3 sequence: CASSYSLAGTYEQYF. The CDR3 region has the DNA TGTGCCAGCAGTTACTCGCTAGCGGGGACCTACGAGCAGTACTTC.

This chain uses TRBV6-5 with TRBJ1-4; 8 nucleotides align to TRBD1. This CDR3 spans 13 amino acids. J lost 6 bases, V lost 9 bases, and 6 bases had no gene match. Germline-derived CDR1 and CDR2 are MNHEY and SVGAGI. The CDR3 DNA sequence: TGTGCCAGTCTTACAGGGGGTTATGAAAAACTGTTTTTT. Its translation: CASLTGGYEKLFF.

The V call is TRBV9, the J call TRBJ2-1; 13 bases align to TRBD2. The CDR3 extends over 22 amino acids. Germline-derived CDR1 and CDR2 are SGDLS and YYNGEE. V lost 0 bases and J lost 0; bases outside the gene matches: 15. CDR3 DNA: TGTGCCAGCAGCGTAGTGGACAAACCTGGACTAGCGGGAGAGAGCTCCTACAATGAGCAGTTCTTC. The encoded protein is CASSVVDKPGLAGESSYNEQFF.

This clone was counted once. The chain employs TRBV6-2 or TRBV6-3 and TRBJ1-3, with unresolved D. Germline V gives CDR1 MNHEY, CDR2 SVGEGT. CDR3 length equals 12 residues. Trimming shortened V by 2 bases and J by 4 bases, and 3 bases separated the two germline ends. The CDR3 loop is CASSYEGNTIYF. The CDR3 region has the DNA TGTGCCAGCAGTTACGAGGGAAACACCATATATTTT.